This TCR beta chain was captured in a study of shared clonotypes between healthy human individuals. CDR1 is MNHNY and CDR2 is SVGAGI in the germline V gene (reference sequence). The V end was cut by 5 bases, the J end by 0 bases, with 10 bases between. This CDR3 is built from 14 residues. TCRdb's copy holds only in-frame clones and misses some; the assay was immunoSEQ multiplex PCR. The table lists about 1 million clones, under 80% of them singletons. This TCR came from a man younger than 35 in good health. Input material: memory CD4+ T cells sorted from blood. Noted subset: CD45RA-negative fraction. The chain joins TRBV6-6 to TRBJ1-1, with D hard to call. CDR3 DNA sequence: TGTGCCAGCAGTCCTGGGAGAATGAACACTGAAGCTTTCTTT. Translation: CASSPGRMNTEAFF.